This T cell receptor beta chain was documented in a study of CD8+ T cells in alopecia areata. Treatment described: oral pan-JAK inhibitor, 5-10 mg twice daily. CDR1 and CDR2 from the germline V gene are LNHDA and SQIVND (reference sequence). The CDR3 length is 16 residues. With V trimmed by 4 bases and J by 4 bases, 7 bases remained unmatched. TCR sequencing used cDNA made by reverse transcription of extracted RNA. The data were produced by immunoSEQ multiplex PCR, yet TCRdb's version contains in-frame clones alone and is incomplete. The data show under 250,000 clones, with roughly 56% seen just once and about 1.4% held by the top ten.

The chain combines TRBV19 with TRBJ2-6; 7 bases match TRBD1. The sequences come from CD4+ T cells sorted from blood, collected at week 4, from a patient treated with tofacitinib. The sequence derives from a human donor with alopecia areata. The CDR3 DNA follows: TGTGCCAGTAGTAACCGACAGGGTCCCGGGGCCAACGTCCTGACTTTC. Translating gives CASSNRQGPGANVLTF.